These T cell receptor beta chains were read from a single sample in a study of CD8+CD57+ T cells in acquired aplastic anemia. MiXCR, applied by TCRdb to the reads, yields one record per CDR3 protein. This table has 260,000 or so distinct CDR3 sequences, approximately 45% appearing once. Material for sequencing was sorted CD4+, CD8+, or CD8+CD57+ T cells (not recorded which) from PBMCs. The receptor set was obtained from a human donor with aplastic anemia. The CDR3 runs from the conserved cysteine through the conserved F or W. Each record gives: V gene, clone size, J gene, D gene, CDR3 protein, CDR3 DNA. D genes are given only for firm matches. Clone size, where shown, is once, few, many, or a class for clones that have expanded.

TRBV6-6,many,TRBJ1-1,-,CASSTQGNEAEAFF,TGTGCCAGCAGTACCCAGGGGAATGAGGCTGAAGCTTTCTTT
TRBV5-1,-,TRBJ1-5,-,CASSFRRDPDQPQHF,TGCGCCAGCAGCTTCCGCCGGGATCCAGATCAGCCCCAGCATTTT
TRBV20-1,many,TRBJ1-5,-,CSARELESQPQHF,TGCAGTGCTAGAGAGCTGGAGTCTCAGCCCCAGCATTTT
TRBV2,many,TRBJ1-6,-,CASDRDALRSPLHF,TGTGCCAGCGATAGGGACGCTTTGAGATCACCCCTCCACTTT
TRBV7-2,many,TRBJ1-3,-,CASSLAFKSSGNTIYF,TGTGCCAGCAGCTTAGCCTTTAAGAGCTCTGGAAACACCATATATTTT
TRBV7-2,few,TRBJ1-6,-,CASSAGSGSPLHF,TGTGCCAGCAGCGCAGGTTCTGGGTCACCCCTCCACTTT
TRBV7-3,many,TRBJ2-1,-,CASLRDNNEQFF,TGTGCCAGCTTAAGGGATAACAATGAGCAGTTCTTC
TRBV5-6,few,TRBJ1-3,-,CASSARSGVGNTIYF,TGTGCCAGCAGCGCCAGGTCAGGGGTCGGAAACACCATATATTTT
TRBV20-1,-,TRBJ2-7,TRBD2,CSARDPSTSGAYEQYF,TGCAGTGCTAGAGACCCCTCGACTAGCGGGGCCTACGAGCAGTACTTC
TRBV14,-,TRBJ1-2,TRBD1,CASSQEATGDGYTF,TGTGCCAGCAGCCAAGAGGCGACAGGGGATGGCTACACCTTC
TRBV7-9,-,TRBJ2-7,-,CASSRQSYEQCF,TGTGCCAGCAGCCGACAGTCCTACGAGCAGTGCTTC
TRBV20-1,once,TRBJ2-3,-,CSARAAGQVTDTQYF,TGCAGTGCTAGGGCAGCGGGCCAGGTCACAGATACGCAGTATTTT
TRBV4-3,once,TRBJ2-5,-,CASKGTDLETQYF,TGCGCCAGCAAGGGGACCGACCTGGAGACCCAGTACTTC
TRBV20-1,-,TRBJ2-7,TRBD1,CSATPGQVRGQYF,TGCAGTGCTACGCCAGGACAGGTGAGAGGGCAGTACTTC
TRBV20-1,-,TRBJ2-1,-,CSARVLSGLMPSSYNEQFF,TGCAGTGCTAGAGTGTTAAGCGGCCTAATGCCGAGCTCCTACAATGAGCAGTTCTTC
TRBV6-1,-,TRBJ1-1,TRBD1,CASSEQRGQGSGEAFF,TGTGCCAGCAGTGAACAGAGGGGACAGGGGTCCGGTGAAGCTTTCTTT